This T cell receptor (beta chain) was obtained from a study of cytomegalovirus exposure and HLA in healthy donors. With respect to this clone: Antigen specificity is unknown.

Some clones are missing from TCRdb's copy, which holds only in-frame ones; the method was immunoSEQ multiplex PCR. The data contain 59,000 or so clones, about 88% of them seen just once; the ten biggest clones take up more than 14%. V dropped 1 base and J dropped 4 bases, with 13 bases sitting between them. This CDR3 is 15 amino acids long. Per the germline V gene, CDR1 is MGHRA and CDR2 is YSYEKL. General study results and limits: It was 150 to 200 TCR beta chains that were listed as cytomegalovirus-associated. A classifier reportedly called cytomegalovirus status with high sensitivity and specificity.

The receptor's source is a woman between 18 and 29 years old in good health and CMV-seronegative. Source material: PBMCs. The chain is built from TRBV4-1 and TRBJ2-5; weak D call: TRBD2 (6 bases). The CDR3 sequence is CASSQGAGGLETQYF. The CDR3 DNA reads as TGCGCCAGCAGCCAAGGTGCTGGGGGACTAGAGACCCAGTACTTC.